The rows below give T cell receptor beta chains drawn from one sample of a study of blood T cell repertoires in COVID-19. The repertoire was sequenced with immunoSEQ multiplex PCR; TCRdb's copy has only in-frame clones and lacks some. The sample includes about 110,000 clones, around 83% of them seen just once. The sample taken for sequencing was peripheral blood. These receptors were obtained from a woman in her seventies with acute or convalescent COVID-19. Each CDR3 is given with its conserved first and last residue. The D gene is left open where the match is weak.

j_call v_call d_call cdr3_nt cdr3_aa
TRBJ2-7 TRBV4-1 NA TGCGCCAGCAGCCAACTTTACAGGGTGGACGAGCAGTACTTC CASSQLYRVDEQYF
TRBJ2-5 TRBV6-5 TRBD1 TGTGCCAGTAAACCGGGACAGAAGTACCAAGAGACCCAGTACTTC CASKPGQKYQETQYF
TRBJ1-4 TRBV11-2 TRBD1 TGTGCCAGCAGCTTTCCGACAGGGGGGGGCGAAAAACTGTTTTTT CASSFPTGGGEKLFF
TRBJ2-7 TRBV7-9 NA TGTGCCAGCAGCTTAGAATCCAGGGGTGGCGAGCAGTACTTC CASSLESRGGEQYF
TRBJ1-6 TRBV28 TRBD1 TGTGCCAGCATCTCGCCGACAGGGACATTAGGGTCACCCCTCCACTTT CASISPTGTLGSPLHF
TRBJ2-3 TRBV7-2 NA TGTGCCAGCAACCCGGGGGAGTCCACAGATACGCAGTATTTT CASNPGESTDTQYF
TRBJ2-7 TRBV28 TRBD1 TGTGCCAGCAGTTCTAGACAGGGAGCCTACGAGCAGTACTTC CASSSRQGAYEQYF
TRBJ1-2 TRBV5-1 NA TGCGCCAGCAGCCGGGACTCTAACTATGGCTACACCTTC CASSRDSNYGYTF
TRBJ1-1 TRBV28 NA TGTGCCAGCAGTTTTGCCGGGGGCACTGAAGCTTTCTTT CASSFAGGTEAFF
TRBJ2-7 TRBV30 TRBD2 TGTGCCTGGAGTGGAATACGGGAGGGTTTGTTGCAGTACTTC CAWSGIREGLLQYF